This T cell receptor beta chain originates from a study of T cell repertoires in cytomegalovirus infection. Whole-study context: It can be stated that public TCR beta signatures indicated CMV infection as well as a matching HLA type.

There are many counts of this clonotype. Its antigen is currently unknown. TCRdb re-called the reads with MiXCR, one entry per CDR3 protein. This sample has approximately 140,000 distinct CDR3 sequences, with 7.5% to 9% found just once. The study, taken as a whole, reports: CMV-specific TCR beta clonotypes restricted by HLA-C dominated the ex vivo response. Carriers of CMV plus the relevant HLA were identified by cumulative public TCR beta family frequency.

V lost 4 bases, J lost 6 bases, and 9 bases stayed unmatched. In germline, CDR1 is SGHAT, CDR2 FQNNGV. The CDR3 totals 16 residues. Sequenced material: PBMCs. The chain recombines TRBV11-2 with TRBJ2-3; 11 positions match TRBD2. This TCR derives from a human donor in good health (CMV status not recorded). Some clones in this sample may be carry-over from other donors' samples. The CDR3 protein is CASSYGLRTSGDTQYF. DNA of the CDR3: TGTGCCAGCAGCTACGGACTCCGGACTAGCGGGGATACGCAGTATTTT.